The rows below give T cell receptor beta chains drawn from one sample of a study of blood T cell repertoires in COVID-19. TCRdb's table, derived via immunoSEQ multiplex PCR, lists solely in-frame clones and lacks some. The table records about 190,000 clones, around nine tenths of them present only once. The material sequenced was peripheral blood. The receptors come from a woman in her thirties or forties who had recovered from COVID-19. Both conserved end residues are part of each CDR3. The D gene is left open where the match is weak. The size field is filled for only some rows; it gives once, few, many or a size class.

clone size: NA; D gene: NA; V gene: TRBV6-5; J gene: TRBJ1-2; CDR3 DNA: TGTGCCAGCAGCGGACACTCATATGGCTACACCTTC; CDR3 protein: CASSGHSYGYTF
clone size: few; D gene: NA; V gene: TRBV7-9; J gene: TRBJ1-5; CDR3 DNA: TGTGCCAGCAGCTTGCAGGCTCAGCCCCAGCATTTT; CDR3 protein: CASSLQAQPQHF
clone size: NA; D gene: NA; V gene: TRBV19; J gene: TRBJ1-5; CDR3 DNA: TGTGCCAGTAGTGTTGGCGGACAGCTACTCAATCAGCCCCAGCATTTT; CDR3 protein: CASSVGGQLLNQPQHF
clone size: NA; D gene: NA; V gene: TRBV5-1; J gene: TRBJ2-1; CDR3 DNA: TGCGCCAGCAGCCCGGGACTTCTGAACAATGAGCAGTTCTTC; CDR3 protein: CASSPGLLNNEQFF
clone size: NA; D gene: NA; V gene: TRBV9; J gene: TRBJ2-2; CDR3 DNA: TGTGCCAGCAGCGCCCTTACCGGGGAGCTGTTTTTT; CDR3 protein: CASSALTGELFF
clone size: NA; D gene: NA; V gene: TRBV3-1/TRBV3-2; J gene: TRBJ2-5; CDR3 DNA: TGTGCCAGCAGCCAAGGTCGTAGCAGCGAGACCCAGTACTTC; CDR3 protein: CASSQGRSSETQYF
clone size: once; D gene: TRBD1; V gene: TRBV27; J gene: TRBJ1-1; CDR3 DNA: TGTGCCAGCAGTTCGACAGGGAAGGACACTGAAGCTTTCTTT; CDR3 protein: CASSSTGKDTEAFF
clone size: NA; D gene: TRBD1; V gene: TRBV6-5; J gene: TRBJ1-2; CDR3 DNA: TGTGCCAGCAGAGGGACAGGGGGGACCTATGGCTACACCTTC; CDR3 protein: CASRGTGGTYGYTF
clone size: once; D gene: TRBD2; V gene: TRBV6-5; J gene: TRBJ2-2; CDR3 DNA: TGTGCCAGCAGCCGGACTAGCGGGAGGGCCGGGGAGCTGTTTTTT; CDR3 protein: CASSRTSGRAGELFF
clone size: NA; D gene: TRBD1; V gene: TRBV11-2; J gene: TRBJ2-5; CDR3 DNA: TGTGCCAGCAGCTTAGAGGACAGGCAAGAGACCCAGTACTTC; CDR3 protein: CASSLEDRQETQYF
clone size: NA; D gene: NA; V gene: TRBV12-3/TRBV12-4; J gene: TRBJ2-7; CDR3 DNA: TGTGCCAGCAGGATCCTAGCATCCGAGCAGTACTTC; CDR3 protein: CASRILASEQYF
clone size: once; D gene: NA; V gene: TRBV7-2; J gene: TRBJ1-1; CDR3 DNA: TGTGCCAGCAGCTTAGCGTACACACTGAACACTGAAGCTTTCTTT; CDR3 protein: CASSLAYTLNTEAFF
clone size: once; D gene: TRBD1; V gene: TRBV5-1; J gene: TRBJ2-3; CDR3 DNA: TGCGCCAGCAGCTTGCGGACAGGGGGCACAGATACGCAGTATTTT; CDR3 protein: CASSLRTGGTDTQYF
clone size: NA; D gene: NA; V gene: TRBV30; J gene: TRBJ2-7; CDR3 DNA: TGTGCCTGGAGTTCTGGACTCTCGGGGGAGCAGTACTTC; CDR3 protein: CAWSSGLSGEQYF
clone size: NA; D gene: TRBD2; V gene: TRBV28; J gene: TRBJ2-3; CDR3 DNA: TGTGCCAGCAGTTCCCTCGGGGCGGGAGTAAGTAAAGATACGCAGTATTTT; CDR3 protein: CASSSLGAGVSKDTQYF
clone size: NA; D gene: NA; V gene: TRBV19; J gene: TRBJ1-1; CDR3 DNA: TGTGCCAGTAGTATGGGGGGGGTCACTGAAGCTTTCTTT; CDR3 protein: CASSMGGVTEAFF
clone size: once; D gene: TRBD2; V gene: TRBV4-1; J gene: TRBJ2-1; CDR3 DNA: TGCGCCAGCAGCCAAGATAAGCTGGGGGGGTACAATGAGCAGTTCTTC; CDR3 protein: CASSQDKLGGYNEQFF
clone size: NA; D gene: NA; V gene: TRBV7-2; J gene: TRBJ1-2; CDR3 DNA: TGTGCCAGCAGCTTAAACGGACAGCCGACTAACTATGGCTACACCTTC; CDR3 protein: CASSLNGQPTNYGYTF
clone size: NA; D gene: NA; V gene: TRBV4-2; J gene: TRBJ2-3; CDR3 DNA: TGTGCCAGCAGCCAAGATGAAGGTGCAGGGCTCGGCACAGATACGCAGTATTTT; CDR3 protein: CASSQDEGAGLGTDTQYF
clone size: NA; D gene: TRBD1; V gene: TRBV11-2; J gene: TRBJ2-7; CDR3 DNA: TGTGCCAGCAGCTACCGGCGGACAGGGACCTACGAGCAGTACTTC; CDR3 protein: CASSYRRTGTYEQYF
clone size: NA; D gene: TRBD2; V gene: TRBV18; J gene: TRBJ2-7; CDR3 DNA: TGTGCCAGCTCACCGGGGACTAGCGGGAGCTTCGAGCAGTACTTC; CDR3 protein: CASSPGTSGSFEQYF
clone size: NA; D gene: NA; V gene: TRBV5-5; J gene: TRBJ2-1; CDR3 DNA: TGTGCCAGCAGCTCCGGGACTCTGAGCTCCTACAATGAGCAGTTCTTC; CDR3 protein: CASSSGTLSSYNEQFF
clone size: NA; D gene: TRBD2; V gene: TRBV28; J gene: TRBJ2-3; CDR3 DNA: TGTGCCAGCAGTTCATCGAGCGGGAGCTCAGATACGCAGTATTTT; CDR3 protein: CASSSSSGSSDTQYF
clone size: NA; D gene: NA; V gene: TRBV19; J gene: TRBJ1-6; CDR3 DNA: TGTGCCAGTAGTAACGAGGGACTTCGGTCACCCCTCCACTTT; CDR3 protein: CASSNEGLRSPLHF
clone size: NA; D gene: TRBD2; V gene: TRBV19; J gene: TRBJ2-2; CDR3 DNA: TGTGCCAGTAAGCTAGCGGGAGAAGTTGGGGAGCTGTTTTTT; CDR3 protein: CASKLAGEVGELFF
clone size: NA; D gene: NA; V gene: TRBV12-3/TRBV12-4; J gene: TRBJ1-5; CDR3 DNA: TGTGCCAGCAGTTTAGCCAGAAATCAGCCCCAGCATTTT; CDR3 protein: CASSLARNQPQHF
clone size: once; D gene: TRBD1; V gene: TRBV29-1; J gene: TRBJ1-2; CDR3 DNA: TGCAGCGTGGCGGGACAGGGGTATGGGGGCTATGGCTACACCTTC; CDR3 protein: CSVAGQGYGGYGYTF
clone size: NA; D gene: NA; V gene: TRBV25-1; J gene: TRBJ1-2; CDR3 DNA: TGTGCCAGCAGTGAGTGGAGCAACTATGGCTACACCTTC; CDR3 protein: CASSEWSNYGYTF
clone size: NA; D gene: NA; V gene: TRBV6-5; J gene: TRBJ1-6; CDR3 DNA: TGTGCCAGCAGACAGGGAATGAATTCACCCCTCCACTTT; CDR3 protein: CASRQGMNSPLHF
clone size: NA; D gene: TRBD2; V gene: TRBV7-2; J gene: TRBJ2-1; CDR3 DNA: TGTGCCAGCAGCATCGCTAGCGGGCAATCCTACAATGAGCAGTTCTTC; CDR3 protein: CASSIASGQSYNEQFF
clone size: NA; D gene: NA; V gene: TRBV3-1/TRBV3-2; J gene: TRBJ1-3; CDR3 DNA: TGTGCCAGCAGCCGCACAGACACCATATATTTT; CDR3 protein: CASSRTDTIYF
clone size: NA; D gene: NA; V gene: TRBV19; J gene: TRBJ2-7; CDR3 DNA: TGTGCCAGTAGTACCGCCAGGGGAGGGACCACCGAGCAGTACTTC; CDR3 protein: CASSTARGGTTEQYF
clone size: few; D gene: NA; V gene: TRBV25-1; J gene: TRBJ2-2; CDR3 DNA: TGTGCCAGCAGTGATGGGCGGGTGGACACCGGGGAGCTGTTTTTT; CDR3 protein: CASSDGRVDTGELFF
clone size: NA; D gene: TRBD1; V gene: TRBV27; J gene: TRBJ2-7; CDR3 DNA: TGTGCCAGCAGTTTATCGGGACAGGGGTTCGGCGAGCAGTACTTC; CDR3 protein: CASSLSGQGFGEQYF
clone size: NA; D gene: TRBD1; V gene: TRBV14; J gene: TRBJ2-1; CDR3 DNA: TGTGCCAGCAGCCGCGCCAGGGGGAACAATGAGCAGTTCTTC; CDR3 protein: CASSRARGNNEQFF
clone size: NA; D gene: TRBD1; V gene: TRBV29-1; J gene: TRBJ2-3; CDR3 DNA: TGCAGCGTTGCGCAGGGGGCTCTCACAGATACGCAGTATTTT; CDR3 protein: CSVAQGALTDTQYF
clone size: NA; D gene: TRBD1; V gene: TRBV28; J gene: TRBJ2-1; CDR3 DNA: TGTGCCAGCATCCGGGCAGGGGGCGAAAATAAATATGAGCAGTTCTTC; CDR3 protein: CASIRAGGENKYEQFF
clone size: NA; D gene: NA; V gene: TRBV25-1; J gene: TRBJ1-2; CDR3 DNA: TGTGCCATCCCTTGGGGGGTCGACTATGGCTACACCTTC; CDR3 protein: CAIPWGVDYGYTF
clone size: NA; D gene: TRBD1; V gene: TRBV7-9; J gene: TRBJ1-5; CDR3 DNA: TGTGCCAGCAGCTTGGGACAGCTCACAAGCAATCAGCCCCAGCATTTT; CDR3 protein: CASSLGQLTSNQPQHF
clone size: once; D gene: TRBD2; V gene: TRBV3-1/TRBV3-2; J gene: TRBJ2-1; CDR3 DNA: TGTGCCAGCACCCCGGCGGGGGTTGGGGATGAGCAGTTCTTC; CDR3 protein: CASTPAGVGDEQFF
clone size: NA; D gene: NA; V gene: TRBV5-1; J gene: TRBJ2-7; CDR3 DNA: TGCGCCAGCAGCTTGGGAGATTATGGGCACGAGCAGTACTTC; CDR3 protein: CASSLGDYGHEQYF
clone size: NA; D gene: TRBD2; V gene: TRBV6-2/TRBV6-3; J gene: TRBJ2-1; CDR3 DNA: TGTGCCAGCAGTGGAGCCGGGACTAGCGGAAACAATGAGCAGTTCTTC; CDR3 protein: CASSGAGTSGNNEQFF
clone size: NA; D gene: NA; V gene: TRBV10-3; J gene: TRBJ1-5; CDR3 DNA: TGTGCCATCAACCCGGACTCGGGAGGTCAGCCCCAGCATTTT; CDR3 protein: CAINPDSGGQPQHF
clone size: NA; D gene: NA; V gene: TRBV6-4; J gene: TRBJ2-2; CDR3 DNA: TGTGCCCCGCCGGGGTCGAACACCGGGGAGCTGTTTTTT; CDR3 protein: CAPPGSNTGELFF
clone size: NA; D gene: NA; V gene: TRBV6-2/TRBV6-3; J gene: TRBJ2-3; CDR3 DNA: TGTGCCAGCAGTTACGGACCGCAGGGGACAGATACGCAGTATTTT; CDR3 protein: CASSYGPQGTDTQYF
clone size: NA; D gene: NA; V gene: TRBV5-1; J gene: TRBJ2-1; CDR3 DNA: TGCGCCAGCAGCTTGCCCTCGGGAGTACGTGGGAATGAGCAGTTCTTC; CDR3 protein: CASSLPSGVRGNEQFF
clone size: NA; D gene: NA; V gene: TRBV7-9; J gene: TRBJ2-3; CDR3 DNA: TGTGCCAGCAGCTCCCGTCGGACAGAGCCTGACACAGATACGCAGTATTTT; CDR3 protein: CASSSRRTEPDTDTQYF